These T cell receptor beta chains were read from a single sample in a study of blood T cell repertoires in COVID-19. Profiled with immunoSEQ multiplex PCR; TCRdb holds only in-frame clones, not every one. The sample includes about 300,000 clones, about 87% of them seen just once. The sequenced material came from peripheral blood. These receptors came from a woman aged 45-65 years with COVID-19, enrolled during active disease. CDR3s include the opening cysteine and the closing phenylalanine or tryptophan. D genes are given only for firm matches. Expanded clones get a size class; other rows say once, few or many, or leave the size out.

cdr3_nt: TGTGCCAGCAGCTTGGGCTACAGGGGATTATGGGCTGAAGCTTTCTTT; cdr3_aa: CASSLGYRGLWAEAFF; v_call: TRBV6-2/TRBV6-3; d_call: TRBD1; clone_size: .; j_call: TRBJ1-1
cdr3_nt: TGTGCCAGCAGCCCCCGGGGGAGGGACTTACTTTTTCGGAACTATGGCTACACCTTC; cdr3_aa: CASSPRGRDLLFRNYGYTF; v_call: TRBV4-2; d_call: .; clone_size: .; j_call: TRBJ1-2
cdr3_nt: TGTGCCTGGAGTGTAGGCCCGGGACTAGCGGGAGAAACCTCCTACAATGAGCAGTTCTTC; cdr3_aa: CAWSVGPGLAGETSYNEQFF; v_call: TRBV30; d_call: TRBD2; clone_size: .; j_call: TRBJ2-1
cdr3_nt: TGTGCCATCAGTGACCCTTCCGGGACAGGGTACACCGGGGAGCTGTTTTTT; cdr3_aa: CAISDPSGTGYTGELFF; v_call: TRBV10-3; d_call: TRBD1; clone_size: few; j_call: TRBJ2-2
cdr3_nt: TGTGCCACCAGCAGGGTGGCGGGATCCTACAATGAGCAGTTCTTC; cdr3_aa: CATSRVAGSYNEQFF; v_call: TRBV15; d_call: .; clone_size: .; j_call: TRBJ2-1
cdr3_nt: TGTGCCAGCAGCGTAGATTTAACAGCCGGGGAGCTGTTTTTT; cdr3_aa: CASSVDLTAGELFF; v_call: TRBV9; d_call: .; clone_size: .; j_call: TRBJ2-2
cdr3_nt: TGTGCCAGCAGTTACGGGGGACTAGCAGGATACAATGAGCAGTTCTTC; cdr3_aa: CASSYGGLAGYNEQFF; v_call: TRBV6-5; d_call: TRBD2; clone_size: .; j_call: TRBJ2-1
cdr3_nt: TGTGCCAGCAGCATTTTAGCGGGCTCCTACAATGAGCAGTTCTTC; cdr3_aa: CASSILAGSYNEQFF; v_call: TRBV7-9; d_call: TRBD2; clone_size: .; j_call: TRBJ2-1
cdr3_nt: TGTGCCTGGAATAGCGGGAGTGGGGAGACCCAGTACTTC; cdr3_aa: CAWNSGSGETQYF; v_call: TRBV30; d_call: TRBD2; clone_size: .; j_call: TRBJ2-5
cdr3_nt: TGTGCCAGCAGTTTACGGGGGATTGGGGAAAAACTGTTTTTT; cdr3_aa: CASSLRGIGEKLFF; v_call: TRBV27; d_call: .; clone_size: .; j_call: TRBJ1-4
cdr3_nt: TGTGCCAGCTCACCCGCGGGTGCTAGCTCCTACGAGCAGTACTTC; cdr3_aa: CASSPAGASSYEQYF; v_call: TRBV18; d_call: .; clone_size: .; j_call: TRBJ2-7
cdr3_nt: TGTGCCAGCAGCTTGGGGACAGGGGCCGGGGAGCTGTTTTTT; cdr3_aa: CASSLGTGAGELFF; v_call: TRBV5-8; d_call: TRBD1; clone_size: .; j_call: TRBJ2-2
cdr3_nt: TGTGCCAGCAGCTTAAATCTCGTTTCACCCCTCCACTTT; cdr3_aa: CASSLNLVSPLHF; v_call: TRBV7-8; d_call: .; clone_size: .; j_call: TRBJ1-6
cdr3_nt: TGTGCCAGCAGCTATAAAAGGGGCAGGGATGAAAAACTGTTTTTT; cdr3_aa: CASSYKRGRDEKLFF; v_call: TRBV13; d_call: .; clone_size: .; j_call: TRBJ1-4
cdr3_nt: TGTGCCAGCAGCTCCACGGCGGGGCGGCAACCTAACTATGGCTACACCTTC; cdr3_aa: CASSSTAGRQPNYGYTF; v_call: TRBV5-4; d_call: .; clone_size: few; j_call: TRBJ1-2
cdr3_nt: TGTGCCAGCAGCTCCGCCGGGGGTCGCACAGATACGCAGTATTTT; cdr3_aa: CASSSAGGRTDTQYF; v_call: TRBV7-3; d_call: .; clone_size: .; j_call: TRBJ2-3
cdr3_nt: TGTGCCAGCAGTCTAGGAGTGAACACTGAAGCTTTCTTT; cdr3_aa: CASSLGVNTEAFF; v_call: TRBV11-3; d_call: .; clone_size: .; j_call: TRBJ1-1
cdr3_nt: TGCAGCGTTGGGGTACAGGGGGAATTTAACTATGGCTACACCTTC; cdr3_aa: CSVGVQGEFNYGYTF; v_call: TRBV29-1; d_call: TRBD1; clone_size: .; j_call: TRBJ1-2
cdr3_nt: TGTGCCACAGGACAGGGGGGGTTCTACGAGCAGTACTTC; cdr3_aa: CATGQGGFYEQYF; v_call: TRBV6-5; d_call: TRBD1; clone_size: .; j_call: TRBJ2-7
cdr3_nt: TGTGCCAGCAGCCAAGTCCCTGGCCCCCTTACGGGATCGGCCTACGAGCAGTACTTC; cdr3_aa: CASSQVPGPLTGSAYEQYF; v_call: TRBV4-2; d_call: .; clone_size: .; j_call: TRBJ2-7
cdr3_nt: TGTGCCAGTAGGGCTAGCGGGAGGAACAATGAGCAGTTCTTC; cdr3_aa: CASRASGRNNEQFF; v_call: TRBV19; d_call: TRBD2; clone_size: .; j_call: TRBJ2-1
cdr3_nt: TGTGCCAGCAGCTCGAACAGGGGGTACAGCACTGAAGCTTTCTTT; cdr3_aa: CASSSNRGYSTEAFF; v_call: TRBV7-2; d_call: TRBD1; clone_size: .; j_call: TRBJ1-1
cdr3_nt: TGTGCCAGCAGCTTAGCACTAGCGGGAGGGCTTAGCTCCTACAATGAGCAGTTCTTC; cdr3_aa: CASSLALAGGLSSYNEQFF; v_call: TRBV7-2; d_call: TRBD2; clone_size: once; j_call: TRBJ2-1
cdr3_nt: TGTGCCAGCAGCCTCACAGATACGCAGTATTTT; cdr3_aa: CASSLTDTQYF; v_call: TRBV9; d_call: .; clone_size: .; j_call: TRBJ2-3
cdr3_nt: TGTGCCAGCAGCCTAAGGGGGACTAGCGGGAGTTCCTACAATGAGCAGTTCTTC; cdr3_aa: CASSLRGTSGSSYNEQFF; v_call: TRBV7-9; d_call: TRBD2; clone_size: .; j_call: TRBJ2-1
cdr3_nt: TGTGCCAGCAGCCCAGACAGGGGGCGAGTTAACTATGGCTACACCTTC; cdr3_aa: CASSPDRGRVNYGYTF; v_call: TRBV4-2; d_call: TRBD1; clone_size: .; j_call: TRBJ1-2
cdr3_nt: TGTGCCAGCAGCCCAGGAACCGGGACAGGGCGAACTAATGAAAAACTGTTTTTT; cdr3_aa: CASSPGTGTGRTNEKLFF; v_call: TRBV7-9; d_call: TRBD1; clone_size: .; j_call: TRBJ1-4
cdr3_nt: TGTGCCAGCTCACCATTGGGACAGGTGGAAACTGAAGCTTTCTTT; cdr3_aa: CASSPLGQVETEAFF; v_call: TRBV18; d_call: TRBD1; clone_size: .; j_call: TRBJ1-1
cdr3_nt: TGTGCCAGCTCCTCGGCAGGGGGAGCTAACTATGGCTACACCTTC; cdr3_aa: CASSSAGGANYGYTF; v_call: TRBV5-6; d_call: TRBD1; clone_size: .; j_call: TRBJ1-2
cdr3_nt: TGTGCCAGTAGTATCCGACGACTAGCGGGAGAGATAGCCAAAAACATTCAGTACTTC; cdr3_aa: CASSIRRLAGEIAKNIQYF; v_call: TRBV19; d_call: TRBD2; clone_size: .; j_call: TRBJ2-4
cdr3_nt: TGCGCCAGCAGCTTGGGACGCGACAGGGGGAACTATGGCTACACCTTC; cdr3_aa: CASSLGRDRGNYGYTF; v_call: TRBV5-1; d_call: TRBD1; clone_size: .; j_call: TRBJ1-2
cdr3_nt: TGTGCCAGCAGCTTCGAGACAGACTACACTGAAGCTTTCTTT; cdr3_aa: CASSFETDYTEAFF; v_call: TRBV7-9; d_call: .; clone_size: .; j_call: TRBJ1-1
cdr3_nt: TGCGCCAGCAGTGAAACAGGGTGGGGAAACACCATATATTTT; cdr3_aa: CASSETGWGNTIYF; v_call: TRBV10-2; d_call: .; clone_size: .; j_call: TRBJ1-3
cdr3_nt: TGTGCCAGCAGCCCCCCCCAGCGAGCGGCCCACCTACAAGAGACCCAGTACTTC; cdr3_aa: CASSPPQRAAHLQETQYF; v_call: TRBV3-1/TRBV3-2; d_call: .; clone_size: .; j_call: TRBJ2-5
cdr3_nt: TGTGCCAGTTCCCTAGCGGGAACCTCCTACGAGCAGTACTTC; cdr3_aa: CASSLAGTSYEQYF; v_call: TRBV18; d_call: TRBD2; clone_size: .; j_call: TRBJ2-7
cdr3_nt: TGCGCCAGCAGCCAAGGTATAGTGTCGGGCAATGAGCAGTTCTTC; cdr3_aa: CASSQGIVSGNEQFF; v_call: TRBV4-1; d_call: .; clone_size: once; j_call: TRBJ2-1
cdr3_nt: TGTGCCAGCTCACCATTGCCCGGGACTAGCGGGAGTGGGGGCACAGATACGCAGTATTTT; cdr3_aa: CASSPLPGTSGSGGTDTQYF; v_call: TRBV18; d_call: TRBD2; clone_size: .; j_call: TRBJ2-3
cdr3_nt: TGTGCCAGCAGCCAACTGGTGGCAGATACGCAGTATTTT; cdr3_aa: CASSQLVADTQYF; v_call: TRBV7-8; d_call: .; clone_size: .; j_call: TRBJ2-3
cdr3_nt: TGTGCCAGCAGTCTCCACTCGTTGGCTAGCGGGAGCGGGACCAATGAGCAGTTCTTC; cdr3_aa: CASSLHSLASGSGTNEQFF; v_call: TRBV6-6; d_call: TRBD2; clone_size: .; j_call: TRBJ2-1
cdr3_nt: TGTGCCAGCAGTTCAGCCACTATCGGGGCCTACGAGCAGTACTTC; cdr3_aa: CASSSATIGAYEQYF; v_call: TRBV27; d_call: .; clone_size: .; j_call: TRBJ2-7
cdr3_nt: TGCATGGGGAGGATCGAGGAGACCCAGTACTTC; cdr3_aa: CMGRIEETQYF; v_call: TRBV29-1; d_call: .; clone_size: .; j_call: TRBJ2-5